What follows are 25 T cell receptor beta chains derived from one specimen sequenced in a study of control samples from healthy donors and cancer patients. Only in-frame clones appear in the TCRdb table, and some are missing; sequencing was by immunoSEQ multiplex PCR. Found here are about 130,000 clones, 75% to 95% of them singletons; the top ten hold 2% to 3%. Sequenced material: blood. The receptors were gathered from a middle-aged man in good health.

V gene TRBV9 combines with J gene TRBJ2-1, with D possibly matching TRBD1 (5 bases). The V gene lost 0 bases and the J gene lost 2 bases, with 9 bases spanning the gap. CDR3 length: 15 amino acids. Germline CDR1 reads SGDLS; CDR2 reads YYNGEE. CDR3 sequence reads: CASSVDGQTYNEQFF. The CDR3 DNA sequence: TGTGCCAGCAGCGTAGACGGACAAACCTACAATGAGCAGTTCTTC.

In this sample, this clone turned up many times. The chain uses TRBV10-1 and TRBJ2-7; the D is unclear. Germline CDR1 is WNHNN and CDR2 is SYGVQD (reference sequence). V was cut by 5 bases and J by 5 bases, with 13 bases left in between. The CDR3 consists of 13 residues. For the CDR3, the DNA is TGCGCCAGCAGTCCCGGGCCCTGGAACGAGCAGTACTTC. This translates into CASSPGPWNEQYF.

The V call is TRBV6-6, the J call TRBJ2-7, with TRBD1 identical over 9 bases. Germline V CDR1 and CDR2: MNHNY, SVGAGI (reference sequence). This CDR3 comprises 13 residues. The V segment lost 6 bases and the J segment 3 bases; nucleotides outside the gene matches: 3. In DNA form, the CDR3 reads TGTGCCAGCAGCCAGACAGGGGGCTACGAGCAGTACTTC. Protein product: CASSQTGGYEQYF.

V gene TRBV5-1 combines with J gene TRBJ2-7; the match to TRBD1 covers 7 bases. The CDR3 sequence is 14 residues long. The V gene's germline CDR1 is SGHRS and CDR2 YFSETQ. The V gene end was trimmed by 4 bases and the J gene end by 2 bases; junction bases not matched to a gene: 6. CDR3 sequence reads: CASSPTGDPYEQYF. DNA for the CDR3: TGCGCCAGCAGCCCCACAGGGGATCCCTACGAGCAGTACTTC.

The chain joins TRBV28 to TRBJ1-5; D ambiguous. V lost 6 bases and J lost 0, with 9 bases in between. CDR1 MDHEN and CDR2 SYDVKM come from the germline V gene. The CDR3 extends over 14 amino acids. CDR3 residues: CASSRRISNQPQHF. As DNA, the CDR3 is TGTGCCAGCAGCCGGCGGATTAGCAATCAGCCCCAGCATTTT. Supplemented by reference TRBV28 and TRBJ1-5, the full variable domain reads DVKVTQSSRYLVKRTGEKVFLECVQDMDHENMFWYRQDPGLGLRLIYFSYDVKMKEKGDIPEGYSVSREKKERFSLILESASTNQTSMYLCASSRRISNQPQHFGDGTRLSIL.

V is TRBV7-9 and J is TRBJ2-7, with D possibly being TRBD1 (5 bases). V lost 5 bases, J lost 0 bases, and 8 bases lay in between. The CDR3 consists of 13 residues. Per the germline V gene, CDR1 is SEHNR and CDR2 is FQNEAQ (reference sequence). CDR3 sequence (DNA): TGTGCCAGCAGCCAAGACAGCTCCTACGAGCAGTACTTC. Amino acids: CASSQDSSYEQYF.

The V call is TRBV18, the J call TRBJ1-2; TRBD1 might be the D (5 bases). This CDR3 is built from 14 residues. The V gene's germline CDR1 is KGHSH and CDR2 LQKENI. V was trimmed by 6 bases and J by 3 bases, leaving 14 bases between them. This CDR3 is CASSPRGGYYGYTF. Here the CDR3 DNA reads TGTGCCAGCTCTCCCCGGGGGGGATACTATGGCTACACCTTC.

The chain recombines TRBV6-6 with TRBJ1-5; D is unclear. Trimming cost V 1 base and J 3 bases, with 7 bases left between them. CDR3 length: 14 residues. Germline loops: CDR1 MNHNY, CDR2 SVGAGI (reference sequence). DNA of the CDR3: TGTGCCAGCAGTTACTTGGGGAACAATCAGCCCCAGCATTTT. Translation gives CASSYLGNNQPQHF.

V gene TRBV5-6 combines with J gene TRBJ1-3; D remains unclear. Trimming removed 0 bases from V and 3 bases from J, with 7 bases in between. In germline, CDR1 is SGHDT, CDR2 YYEEEE. This CDR3 has 14 residues. CDR3 loop: CASSLAGVGNTIYF. For the CDR3, the DNA is TGTGCCAGCAGCTTGGCAGGAGTTGGAAACACCATATATTTT.

This sequence joins TRBV9 and TRBJ2-2; D perhaps matches TRBD1 (5 bases). The CDR3 consists of 16 residues. Germline V gene lookup returns CDR1 SGDLS and CDR2 YYNGEE. Between the trimmed V and J ends, which lost 4 bases and 4 bases, there was a span of 17 bases. The CDR3 reads CASSTGPGFGTGELFF. CDR3 nucleotides: TGTGCCAGCAGCACCGGACCAGGGTTTGGCACCGGGGAGCTGTTTTTT. Looking up the rest from reference TRBV9 and TRBJ2-2 gives the full variable domain: DSGVTQTPKHLITATGQRVTLRCSPRSGDLSVYWYQQSLDQGLQFLIQYYNGEERAKGNILERFSAQQFPDLHSELNLSSLELGDSALYFCASSTGPGFGTGELFFGEGSRLTVL.

The rearrangement uses TRBV6-5 and TRBJ1-3; 8 positions match TRBD1. This CDR3 is built from 14 residues. The germline CDR1 and CDR2 sequences are MNHEY and SVGAGI. V was pared by 8 bases and J by 4 bases, with 7 bases of the junction left unmatched. The CDR3 DNA is TGTGCCAGCCGTACGACAGGGGAAGGAAACACCATATATTTT. Translated: CASRTTGEGNTIYF.

The chain employs TRBV3-1 (or the pseudogene TRBV3-2) and TRBJ1-2, with D unresolved. Trimming removed 2 bases from V and 5 bases from J, with 6 bases in between. The CDR3 has 12 residues. Germline V gene data show CDR1 as LGHDT and CDR2 as YNNKEL (reference sequence). The CDR3 is CASSQRGYGYTF. In nucleotides, the CDR3 is TGTGCCAGCAGCCAACGGGGTTATGGCTACACCTTC.

The chain combines TRBV11-1 with TRBJ1-3; D remains unclear. Germline V lookup: CDR1 SGHAT, CDR2 FQDESV (reference sequence). V shed 3 bases and J shed 0 bases, with 6 bases lying between them. CDR3 length: 14 residues. The CDR3 region is CASSFGLSGNTIYF. The CDR3, as DNA: TGTGCCAGCAGCTTTGGTCTCTCTGGAAACACCATATATTTT.

The count of this clone is one. DNA for the CDR3: TGTGCCACCAGCTGGATCAAAAACACTGAAGCTTTCTTT. This sequence encodes CATSWIKNTEAFF. The rearrangement uses TRBV15 and TRBJ1-1; the D is unclear. The CDR3 runs 13 residues. With 5 bases removed from V and 2 bases from J, the gap between germline ends came to 9 bases. Per germline, CDR1 LNHNV and CDR2 YYDKDF (reference sequence).

The V and J genes are TRBV10-2 and TRBJ1-1, with D maybe TRBD1 (5 bases). Trimming left V 4 bases short and J 1 base short, with 13 bases between. Germline V gene sequence: CDR1 WSHSY, CDR2 SAAADI. The CDR3 loop spans 15 amino acids. The CDR3, as DNA: TGCGCCAGCAGTGCTGGGGGGGGGTGGAACACTGAAGCTTTCTTT. It translates to CASSAGGGWNTEAFF.

V gene TRBV11-3 combines with J gene TRBJ1-1, with D tentatively TRBD1 (5 bases). V was pared by 5 bases and J by 2 bases, with 12 bases between. Germline V gene sequence: CDR1 SGHNT, CDR2 YENEEA. This CDR3 has 14 residues. The CDR3 DNA reads as TGTGCCAGCAGCAAGAGTGGGGACAACACTGAAGCTTTCTTT. Amino acids: CASSKSGDNTEAFF.

This clone was detected many times. The V gene is TRBV6-5, the J gene TRBJ1-6; possibly TRBD1 for D (6 bases). Per the germline V gene, CDR1 is MNHEY and CDR2 is SVGAGI. V was pared by 0 bases and J by 5 bases, with 11 bases between. The CDR3 totals 16 residues. The DNA for the CDR3 is TGTGCCAGCAGTTACTCGAGGGCAGGGGATAATTCACCCCTCCACTTT. This gives the protein CASSYSRAGDNSPLHF.

This chain connects TRBV12-3 or TRBV12-4 to TRBJ1-5; a weak D match, TRBD1 (6 bases). The CDR3 has 13 residues. Trimming shortened V by 7 bases and J by 5 bases, and 12 bases separated the two germline ends. The CDR3 sequence is CASNLGGYQPQHF. The CDR3 nucleotides read TGTGCCAGCAACCTAGGGGGATATCAGCCCCAGCATTTT.

The chain uses TRBV29-1 and TRBJ2-5; D ambiguous. The V end was cut by 4 bases, the J end by 3 bases, with 9 bases between. Germline V CDR1 and CDR2: SQVTM, ANQGSEA. The CDR3 is 12 amino acids. The CDR3 is CSVAFKEETQYF. The CDR3 DNA is TGCAGCGTTGCCTTTAAAGAAGAGACCCAGTACTTC.

The genes are TRBV28 and TRBJ1-2, with 7 bases identical to TRBD1. The length of the CDR3 is 15 residues. Trimming cost V 6 bases and J 8 bases; bases outside gene matches: 15. The germline V gene has CDR1 MDHEN and CDR2 SYDVKM. In nucleotides, the CDR3 is TGTGCCAGCAGCCGAACGACAGGGACTGGCCAGGGCTACACCTTC. Translation gives CASSRTTGTGQGYTF.

The chain is built from TRBV7-8 and TRBJ2-7; no clear D gene. Germline assignment: CDR1 SGHVS and CDR2 FQNEAQ. The V and J ends lost 3 bases and 3 bases respectively, with 18 bases between them. The CDR3 runs 16 residues. The CDR3 sequence: CASSFDIRSVIYEQYF. The DNA for the CDR3 is TGTGCCAGCAGCTTCGATATTCGGTCAGTCATCTACGAGCAGTACTTC.

The chain joins TRBV27 to TRBJ2-5, with unresolved D. Trimming removed 3 bases from V and 5 bases from J, with 16 bases in between. The CDR3 sequence is 15 residues long. Germline CDR1 and CDR2: MNHEY and SMNVEV (reference sequence). DNA of the CDR3: TGTGCCAGCAGTTTGGTTGGAAGACCTGGGGAGACCCAGTACTTC. Amino acids: CASSLVGRPGETQYF.

The rearrangement joins TRBV3-1 (or the pseudogene TRBV3-2) to TRBJ1-1, with no clear D. The CDR3 consists of 15 residues. The germline gives CDR1 LGHDT, CDR2 YNNKEL (reference sequence). With 1 base removed from V and 3 bases from J, the gap between germline ends came to 12 bases. CDR3 protein: CASSQVSSSYTEAFF. As DNA, the CDR3 is TGTGCCAGCAGCCAAGTATCGTCCAGCTACACTGAAGCTTTCTTT.

V gene TRBV18 combines with J gene TRBJ2-7, with D unclear. CDR3 length: 17 amino acids. Trimming removed 2 bases at V and 0 bases at J, with 17 bases between. CDR1 KGHSH and CDR2 LQKENI come from the germline V gene. DNA for the CDR3: TGTGCCAGCTCACCAAATAATTTCGGTCACAGCTCCTACGAGCAGTACTTC. The encoded protein is CASSPNNFGHSSYEQYF.

J is TRBJ1-2 and V is TRBV6-5, with D perhaps matching TRBD1 (6 bases). The CDR3 runs 13 residues. CDR1 is MNHEY, CDR2 SVGAGI, per germline. Trimming shortened V by 4 bases and J by 8 bases, and 14 bases separated the two germline ends. The CDR3 loop is CASSSGTRYGYTF. Written as DNA, the CDR3 is TGTGCCAGCAGTTCTGGGACACGGTACGGCTACACCTTC.